This TCR beta chain was identified in a study of OX40 agonist ivuxolimab in advanced cancers. Study-wide background: The dose-escalation cohort was roughly 83% male, with a mean age of about 60 years, ranging about 23 to 79. Eligibility admitted prior anti-PD-1, anti-PD-L1 or anti-CTLA-4 therapy; roughly 40% had some. Study results and limitations: The study found that CD8+ T cells averaged more expanded clones than CD4+.

Notes on this clone: Its antigen remains unknown.

Germline assignment: CDR1 SGHAT and CDR2 FQNNGV. The CDR3 spans 15 residues. Trimming removed 5 bases at V and 5 bases at J, with 15 bases between. Produced via immunoSEQ multiplex PCR; TCRdb's table is partial and in-frame only. Of fewer than 85,000 clones in the sample, about 86% were seen once. Autoimmune disease history or systemic immunosuppression meant exclusion. The chain joins TRBV11-2 to TRBJ2-2, with TRBD2 as a possible D gene (7 bases). The sample consisted of CD4+ or CD8+ T cells sorted from blood, taken in a trial of the OX40 agonist ivuxolimab. The clonotype comes from an adult with an advanced solid tumor such as melanoma, head and neck, liver or kidney cancer. CDR3 in amino acids: CASSPRGARTGELFF. CDR3 sequence (DNA): TGTGCCAGCAGCCCACGGGGGGCGCGAACCGGGGAGCTGTTTTTT.